This is a list of T cell receptor beta chains from one sample in a study of human T cells and chemical hapten exposure. Using its own MiXCR run on the RACE reads, TCRdb lists one record per CDR3 protein. The data contain around 120,000 distinct CDR3 sequences, 11% of them singletons. The specimen was whole blood, collected in connection with sensitization to the hapten diphenylcyclopropenone (DPC). All receptors derive from a woman in her thirties or forties with alopecia areata. Some clones in this sample may be carry-over from other donors' samples. The CDR3 runs from the conserved cysteine through the conserved F or W. D genes are given only for firm matches. A row's size may be missing; if present it is once, few, many or a size class.

TRBJ1-2	TRBV6-5	TRBD1	NA	TGTGCCAGCACGTCGACAGGGGGGCCCAACTATGGCTACACCTTC	CASTSTGGPNYGYTF
TRBJ2-7	TRBV7-2	NA	many	TGTGCCAGCAGCTTGGGGTCCTACGAGCAGTACTTC	CASSLGSYEQYF
TRBJ2-7	TRBV4-2	NA	many	TGTGCCAGCAGCCAAGATTTCGGGGTAGACGCCACCTACGAGCAGTACTTC	CASSQDFGVDATYEQYF
TRBJ1-3	TRBV7-6	NA	few	TGTGCCAGCAGCTTAGGTTGGCTCCACTCTGGAAACACCATATATTTT	CASSLGWLHSGNTIYF
TRBJ2-5	TRBV3-1	NA	NA	TGTGCCAGCAGCCAAGGGGGGAGGAAAGAGACCCAGTACTTC	CASSQGGRKETQYF
TRBJ1-1	TRBV2	NA	NA	TGTGCCAGCAGTTTTTCCCAGGGTAACACTGAAGCTTTCTTT	CASSFSQGNTEAFF
TRBJ2-1	TRBV6-6	TRBD2	few	TGTGCCAGCAGTTATCCGGGAGGGCCGCTAGGAGAGCAGTTCTTC	CASSYPGGPLGEQFF
TRBJ2-7	TRBV5-6	NA	many	TGTGCCAGCAGCGCATATCAGGGAGGCGAGCAGTACTTC	CASSAYQGGEQYF
TRBJ1-5	TRBV7-9	TRBD1	many	TGTGCCAGCAGCCCAAGCAGGACAGGGGATGGCAATCAGCCCCAGCATTTT	CASSPSRTGDGNQPQHF
TRBJ2-7	TRBV9	NA	few	TGTGCCAGCAGCGTAGCCCCATATCGGGAGCAGTACTTC	CASSVAPYREQYF
TRBJ2-3	TRBV7-3	TRBD2	NA	TGTGCCAGCAGCTTAAACCTAGCGGGAACCACAGATACGCAGTATTTT	CASSLNLAGTTDTQYF
TRBJ2-3	TRBV29-1	NA	NA	TGCAGCGCACTAGATGGTTCGGATACGCAGTATTTT	CSALDGSDTQYF
TRBJ1-1	TRBV28	NA	few	TGTGCCAGCAGTCCCAAATGGGGTTCAATGAACACTGAAGCTTTCTTT	CASSPKWGSMNTEAFF
TRBJ1-1	TRBV6-2/TRBV6-3	NA	NA	TGTGCCAGCAGTTACGGGATCACGACTGAAGCTTTCTTT	CASSYGITTEAFF
TRBJ1-1	TRBV2	NA	NA	TGTGCCAGCAGTGAAGGGGCGGCTGAAGCTTTCTTT	CASSEGAAEAFF
TRBJ2-7	TRBV19	NA	few	TGTGCCAGTAGTTACGGGACGGAGTACTACGAGCAGTACTTC	CASSYGTEYYEQYF
TRBJ2-5	TRBV4-3	NA	few	TGCGCCAGCAGCCAACTCAAGTACCAAGAGACCCAGTACTTC	CASSQLKYQETQYF
TRBJ2-2	TRBV27	TRBD1	few	TGTGCCAGCAGTCCAAGGATGAGACAGGGGTTAGGAGGAACCGGGGAGCTGTTTTTT	CASSPRMRQGLGGTGELFF
TRBJ2-7	TRBV6-5	NA	NA	TGTGCCAGTATGGGCGGCGCCTACGAGCAGTACTTC	CASMGGAYEQYF
TRBJ1-1	TRBV7-9	NA	NA	TGTGCCAGGAGCCACTTTAGCGGGAACACTGAAGCTTTCTTT	CARSHFSGNTEAFF
TRBJ1-1	TRBV6-2/TRBV6-3	NA	many	TGTGCCAGCAGTTATTTCCGTCCGAGGACTGAAGCTTTCTTT	CASSYFRPRTEAFF
TRBJ2-1	TRBV20-1	TRBD2	NA	TGCAGTGCCCTCTCGGCAGCGGGGGTCGGCAATGAGCAGTTCTTC	CSALSAAGVGNEQFF
TRBJ2-5	TRBV7-8	NA	few	TGTGCCAGCAGCTTAACTCGACCAGAAGAGACCCAGTACTTC	CASSLTRPEETQYF
TRBJ2-2	TRBV3-1	NA	medium-sized	TGTGCCAGCAGCCAAGCCCACGGGGAGCTGTTTTTT	CASSQAHGELFF
TRBJ2-7	TRBV7-2	TRBD2	NA	TGTGCCAGCAGCCCTAGCGGGGGGCCTTCCTACGAGCAGTACTTC	CASSPSGGPSYEQYF
TRBJ2-5	TRBV5-5	TRBD1	few	TGTGCCAGCAGCCAACCAACAGGGGTGACGGAGACCCAGTACTTC	CASSQPTGVTETQYF
TRBJ2-2	TRBV12-3/TRBV12-4	NA	few	TGTGCCAGCAGTACCCTTGGGGGCGGGGAGCTGTTTTTT	CASSTLGGGELFF
TRBJ2-1	TRBV11-2	TRBD2	many	TGTGCCAGCAGCATACGACTAGCGGGCCTAAATAAGGATCACAATGAGCAGTTCTTC	CASSIRLAGLNKDHNEQFF
TRBJ2-2	TRBV7-3	NA	NA	TGTGCCAGCAGCCCCCCCCACACCGGGGAGCTGTTTTTT	CASSPPHTGELFF
TRBJ1-5	TRBV20-1	NA	many	TGCAGTGCTAAGGGCAGGGAAGGGAGCGGAGAGCCCCAGCATTTT	CSAKGREGSGEPQHF
TRBJ1-2	TRBV10-1	NA	few	TGCGCCAGCTCCCCCGGGGCAGCCTATGGCTACACCTTC	CASSPGAAYGYTF
TRBJ1-5	TRBV12-3/TRBV12-4	NA	few	TGTGCCAGCAGGACACAGGGTGGAGTTCAGCCCCAGCATTTT	CASRTQGGVQPQHF
TRBJ1-2	TRBV29-1	NA	few	TGCAGCGTTGAGACAAGACAGGACTCCTATGGCTACACCTTC	CSVETRQDSYGYTF
TRBJ1-5	TRBV19	NA	many	TGTGCCAGTGGGAGTCACAGGAATAGCAATCAGCCCCAGCATTTT	CASGSHRNSNQPQHF
TRBJ2-3	TRBV7-6	NA	NA	TGTGCCAGCAGCAAGGGACCCAGCACAGATACGCAGTATTTT	CASSKGPSTDTQYF
TRBJ2-7	TRBV27	NA	many	TGTGCCAGCAGTTCGGGACCTGCCTACGAGCAGTACTTC	CASSSGPAYEQYF
TRBJ1-2	TRBV7-8	TRBD1	many	TGTGCCAGCAGCCGTGGGCAGGGGGCTAACTATGGCTACACCTTC	CASSRGQGANYGYTF